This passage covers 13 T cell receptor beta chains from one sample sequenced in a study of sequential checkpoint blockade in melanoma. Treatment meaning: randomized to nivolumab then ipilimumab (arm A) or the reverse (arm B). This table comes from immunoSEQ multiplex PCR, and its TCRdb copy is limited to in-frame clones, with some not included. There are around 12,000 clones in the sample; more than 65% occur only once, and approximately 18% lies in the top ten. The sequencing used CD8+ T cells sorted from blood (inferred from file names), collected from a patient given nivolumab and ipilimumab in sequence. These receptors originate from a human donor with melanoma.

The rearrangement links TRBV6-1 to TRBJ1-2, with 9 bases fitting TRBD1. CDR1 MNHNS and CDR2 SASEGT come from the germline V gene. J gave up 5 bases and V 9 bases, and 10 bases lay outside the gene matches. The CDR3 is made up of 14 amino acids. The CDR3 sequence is CASSNRGRQYGYTF. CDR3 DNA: TGTGCCAGTTCCAACAGGGGGCGTCAGTATGGCTACACCTTC.

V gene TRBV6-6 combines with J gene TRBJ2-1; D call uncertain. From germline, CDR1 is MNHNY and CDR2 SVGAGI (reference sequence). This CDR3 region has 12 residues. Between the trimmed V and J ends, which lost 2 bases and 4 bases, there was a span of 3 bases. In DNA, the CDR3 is TGTGCCAGCAGTTACCGTTACAATGAGCAGTTCTTC. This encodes CASSYRYNEQFF.

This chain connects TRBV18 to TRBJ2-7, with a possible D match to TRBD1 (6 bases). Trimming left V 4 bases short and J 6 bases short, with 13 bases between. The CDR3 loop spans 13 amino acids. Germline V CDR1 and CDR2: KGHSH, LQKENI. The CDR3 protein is CASSQTGSGEQYF. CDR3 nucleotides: TGTGCCAGCTCACAAACAGGGTCCGGCGAGCAGTACTTC.

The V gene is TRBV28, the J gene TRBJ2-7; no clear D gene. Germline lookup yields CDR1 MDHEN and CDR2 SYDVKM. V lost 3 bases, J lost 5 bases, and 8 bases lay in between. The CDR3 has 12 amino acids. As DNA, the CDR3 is TGTGCCAGCAGTTTCCCCCAGGACGAGCAGTACTTC. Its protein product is CASSFPQDEQYF.

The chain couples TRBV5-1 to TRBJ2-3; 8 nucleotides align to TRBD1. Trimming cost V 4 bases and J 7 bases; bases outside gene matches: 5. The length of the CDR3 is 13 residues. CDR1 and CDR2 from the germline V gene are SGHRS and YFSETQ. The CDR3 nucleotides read TGCGCCAGCAGCCAGACAGGGGATTATACGCAGTATTTT. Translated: CASSQTGDYTQYF.

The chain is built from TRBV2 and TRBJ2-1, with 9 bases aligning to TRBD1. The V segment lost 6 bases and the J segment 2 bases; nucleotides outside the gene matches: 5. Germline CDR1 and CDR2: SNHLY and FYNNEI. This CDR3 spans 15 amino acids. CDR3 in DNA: TGTGCCAGCAGCGAACACAGGGGGCCCTACAATGAGCAGTTCTTC. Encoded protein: CASSEHRGPYNEQFF.

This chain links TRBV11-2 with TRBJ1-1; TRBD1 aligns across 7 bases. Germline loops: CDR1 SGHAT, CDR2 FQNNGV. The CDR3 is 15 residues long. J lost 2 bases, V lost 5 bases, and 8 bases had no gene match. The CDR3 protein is CASSPKTGPNTEAFF. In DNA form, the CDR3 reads TGTGCCAGCAGCCCGAAGACAGGGCCCAACACTGAAGCTTTCTTT.

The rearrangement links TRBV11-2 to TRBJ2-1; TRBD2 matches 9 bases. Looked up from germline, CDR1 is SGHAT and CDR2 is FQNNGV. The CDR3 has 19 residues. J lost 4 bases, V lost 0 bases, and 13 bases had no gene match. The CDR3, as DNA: TGTGCCAGCAGCTTAGACCCTCGGACTAGCGAGACTTTTTACAATGAGCAGTTCTTC. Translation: CASSLDPRTSETFYNEQFF.

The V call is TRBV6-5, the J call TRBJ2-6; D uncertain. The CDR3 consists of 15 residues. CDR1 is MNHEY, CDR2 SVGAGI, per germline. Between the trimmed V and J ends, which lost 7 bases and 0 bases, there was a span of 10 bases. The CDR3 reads CASKQASSGANVLTF. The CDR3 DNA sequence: TGTGCCAGCAAGCAGGCGAGCTCTGGGGCCAACGTCCTGACTTTC.

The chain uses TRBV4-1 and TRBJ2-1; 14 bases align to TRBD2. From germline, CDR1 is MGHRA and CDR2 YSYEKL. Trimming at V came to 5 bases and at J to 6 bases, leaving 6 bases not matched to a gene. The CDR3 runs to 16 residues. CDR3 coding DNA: TGCGCCAGCAGCAGGGGACTAGCGGGAGCGAGCAATGAGCAGTTCTTC. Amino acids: CASSRGLAGASNEQFF.

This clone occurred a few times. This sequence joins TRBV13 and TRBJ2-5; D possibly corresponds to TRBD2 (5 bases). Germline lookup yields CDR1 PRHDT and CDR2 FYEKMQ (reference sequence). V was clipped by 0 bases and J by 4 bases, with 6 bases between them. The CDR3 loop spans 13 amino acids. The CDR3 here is CASSLGEGETQYF. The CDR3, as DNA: TGTGCCAGCAGCTTAGGTGAGGGAGAGACCCAGTACTTC.

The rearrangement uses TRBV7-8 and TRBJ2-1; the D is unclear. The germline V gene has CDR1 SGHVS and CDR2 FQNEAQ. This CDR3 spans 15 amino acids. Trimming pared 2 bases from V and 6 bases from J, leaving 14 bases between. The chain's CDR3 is CASSLLAQNFNEQFF. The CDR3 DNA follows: TGTGCCAGCAGCTTATTGGCACAGAATTTCAATGAGCAGTTCTTC.

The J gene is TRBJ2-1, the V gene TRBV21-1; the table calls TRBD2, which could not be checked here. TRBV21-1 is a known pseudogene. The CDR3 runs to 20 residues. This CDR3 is CASSKWVMREPLSSYNEQFF. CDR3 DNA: TGTGCCAGCAGCAAATGGGTGATGCGGGAACCCCTTAGCTCCTACAATGAGCAGTTCTTC.